Sequencing of this TCR beta chain was carried out in a study of beta chain features in type 1 diabetes. Trimming cost V 4 bases and J 3 bases; bases outside gene matches: 10. Germline V gene data show CDR1 as SGHRS and CDR2 as YFSETQ. The CDR3 runs to 17 residues. Points from the study as a whole: In all four CD4+ subsets, TCRB CDR3 length was significantly, moderately reduced in type 1 diabetes. VDJ junctions sequenced from type 1 diabetes patients showed fewer insertions and more deletions.

Sequenced material consisted of expressed TCRB transcripts (all of the isolated RNA was reverse transcribed). Sequencing of naive, central memory and regulatory T cell samples gave an average of roughly 4 million reads. Sequencing used immunoSEQ multiplex PCR; TCRdb keeps in-frame clones, though not all of them. Of hundreds of thousands of clones in the sample, roughly an eighth were seen once. On this clone: Its specificity is unknown.

This clonotype was obtained from a man younger than 40 with type 1 diabetes. The chain combines TRBV5-1 with TRBJ2-7, with TRBD2 matching over 13 bases. Sequencing used naive CD4+ T cells from blood. DNA for the CDR3: TGCGCCAGCAGCCTAGGACTAGCGGGGGAGCCCTTCTACGAGCAGTACTTC. This gives the protein CASSLGLAGEPFYEQYF.